Listed here are 27 T cell receptor beta chains from one sample, sequenced in a study of CD8 T cells in ankylosing spondylitis. TCRdb redid the calling of the 5' RACE reads with MiXCR, one entry per CDR3 protein. The table records about 100,000 distinct CDR3 sequences, about 8.5% of them present only once. The sample comprised blood, either unsorted or a sorted T cell fraction (not recorded which). The receptors were sampled from a male donor with ankylosing spondylitis or in good health (not recorded which).

This clonotype has a count of ten or more. The CDR3 region is CASSPSGVYADTQYF. CDR3 in DNA: TGTGCCAGCAGCCCCAGTGGAGTTTACGCAGATACGCAGTATTTT. The rearrangement uses TRBV7-8 and TRBJ2-3; D gene ambiguous. Germline V CDR1 and CDR2: SGHVS, FQNEAQ. V was trimmed by 5 bases and J by 4 bases, leaving 16 bases between them. The CDR3 covers 15 residues.

This clonotype was found many times. The gene calls are TRBV11-2 and TRBJ2-3; TRBD2 agrees at 11 bases. CDR3 length: 16 residues. Germline CDR1 and CDR2: SGHAT and FQNNGV. V lost 3 bases and J lost 0; bases outside the gene matches: 2. The CDR3 here is CASSLTSGTSTDTQYF. CDR3 sequence (DNA): TGTGCCAGCAGCTTGACTAGCGGGACCAGCACAGATACGCAGTATTTT.

This clonotype was counted many times. The CDR3 DNA reads TGCGCCAGCAGCTTGGGAGGTGCTTCCTACAATGAGCAGTTCTTC. This sequence encodes CASSLGGASYNEQFF. The chain couples TRBV5-1 to TRBJ2-1; no firm D call. Germline CDR1 reads SGHRS; CDR2 reads YFSETQ. Trimming cost V 0 bases and J 1 base, with 8 bases left between them. The CDR3 is made up of 15 amino acids.

This clonotype was counted many times. V usage is TRBV6-1 and J usage is TRBJ2-5; maybe TRBD2 (6 bases). Trimming removed 7 bases at V and 4 bases at J, with 16 bases between. The CDR3 consists of 14 residues. Germline CDR1 MNHNS, CDR2 SASEGT. The CDR3 bases are TGTGCCAGCACCTCAATAGGGCGGGGAGAGACCCAGTACTTC. This codes for CASTSIGRGETQYF.

The chain has TRBV7-2 and TRBJ2-7; D remains unclear. The ends were cut back, 5 bases at V and 8 bases at J, with 19 bases in the middle. The V gene's germline CDR1 is SGHTA and CDR2 FQGNSA. This CDR3 comprises 14 residues. CDR3 residues: CASSVDRVSRQQYF. CDR3 coding DNA: TGTGCCAGCAGCGTAGACCGGGTCAGTCGGCAGCAGTACTTC.

This clonotype was recorded at least ten times. The chain links TRBV6-5 to TRBJ2-3, with 10 bases fitting TRBD1. This CDR3 has 19 residues. Germline trimming cut 3 bases from V and 1 base from J; bases unmatched to any gene: 13. Germline CDR1 and CDR2: MNHEY and SVGAGI. The DNA for the CDR3 is TGTGCCAGCAGTTATGGACAGGGGGTGATTAGCGGGGGCACAGATACGCAGTATTTT. Its translation: CASSYGQGVISGGTDTQYF.

This clonotype was recorded at least ten times. J is TRBJ2-7 and V is TRBV29-1, with D possibly called TRBD1 or TRBD2 (6 bases each). Germline lookup yields CDR1 SQVTM and CDR2 ANQGSEA. V was pared by 6 bases and J by 7 bases, with 13 bases between. The CDR3 has 11 residues. This CDR3 reads CSVAPGAEQYF. The CDR3 DNA reads TGCAGCGTGGCCCCGGGGGCAGAGCAGTACTTC.

This clonotype was found many times. The chain recombines TRBV19 with TRBJ2-7; D is unresolved. Trimming removed 1 base from V and 0 bases from J, with 10 bases in between. This CDR3 is 15 amino acids long. Germline lookup yields CDR1 LNHDA and CDR2 SQIVND (reference sequence). The CDR3 coding sequence is TGTGCCAGTAGTATAGGTCGACTGGCCTCCTACGAGCAGTACTTC. Translating it yields CASSIGRLASYEQYF.

This clonotype showed up many times. The V call is TRBV6-2 or TRBV6-3, the J call TRBJ1-5; D gene uncertain. Trimming took 0 bases from V and 4 from J, leaving 19 bases between them. Germline-derived CDR1 and CDR2 are MNHEY and SVGEGT. The CDR3 extends over 18 amino acids. The CDR3 DNA reads TGTGCCAGCAGTTACTCGGTCGGCGGATCCCCGAGAAATCAGCCCCAGCATTTT. As protein: CASSYSVGGSPRNQPQHF.

This clonotype appeared many times. The chain combines TRBV25-1 with TRBJ2-7, with D maybe TRBD2 (5 bases). This CDR3 is built from 15 residues. The V and J ends lost 4 bases and 2 bases respectively, with 15 bases between them. Per germline, CDR1 MGHDK and CDR2 SYGVNS. The CDR3 nucleotides read TGTGCCAGCAGTGCGTACCGGGGTCCTCCCTACGAGCAGTACTTC. Translating it yields CASSAYRGPPYEQYF.

This clonotype came up many times. The chain combines TRBV12-2 with TRBJ2-7; TRBD1 reflects the table's D call only, with no check against the DNA. TRBV12-2 constitutes a pseudogene. The CDR3 spans 15 residues. CDR3 sequence (DNA): TGTGCAAGTCGCGCCTCGACAGGGCGCTCCTACGAGCAGTACTTC. This gives the protein CASRASTGRSYEQYF.

The chain couples TRBV18 to TRBJ2-3, with D possibly matching TRBD1 (5 bases). V was trimmed by 5 bases and J by 2 bases, leaving 8 bases between them. Germline V gene lookup returns CDR1 KGHSH and CDR2 LQKENI. The CDR3 is 13 amino acids. This chain's CDR3 is CASSDSLTDTQYF. The CDR3 nucleotides read TGTGCCAGCTCAGACAGTCTCACAGATACGCAGTATTTT.

This clonotype has more than one count but fewer than ten. This chain links TRBV4-3 with TRBJ1-2; D possibly corresponds to TRBD1 (6 bases). The CDR3 spans 16 residues. CDR1 and CDR2 (germline): LGHNA, YSLEER. The V and J ends lost 0 bases and 5 bases respectively, with 16 bases between them. CDR3 in DNA: TGCGCCAGCAGCCAAGAAGGTCAAGGGGGGTTGTATGGCTACACCTTC. This codes for CASSQEGQGGLYGYTF.

This clonotype appeared many times. The J gene is TRBJ2-1, the V gene TRBV7-2; D might be TRBD2 (6 bases). The germline V gene has CDR1 SGHTA and CDR2 FQGNSA. Deletions cut 4 bases from V and 10 bases from J, with 14 bases between. The CDR3 totals 13 residues. CDR3 protein: CASSSGGLREQFF. The CDR3 DNA reads TGTGCCAGCAGCTCCGGGGGTCTCAGGGAGCAGTTCTTC.

This clonotype was recorded many times. The rearrangement joins TRBV4-3 to TRBJ2-3; D unclear. This CDR3 region has 13 residues. Germline-derived CDR1 and CDR2 are LGHNA and YSLEER. Trimming took off 0 bases at V and 4 bases at J, with 5 bases between the two ends. CDR3 sequence: CASSQEVADTQYF. The CDR3 nucleotides are TGCGCCAGCAGCCAAGAGGTCGCAGATACGCAGTATTTT.

The rearrangement links TRBV30 to TRBJ1-1, with D hard to call. This CDR3 comprises 11 residues. Germline V CDR1 and CDR2: GTSNPN, SVGIG (reference sequence). V was trimmed by 0 bases and J by 10 bases, leaving 9 bases between them. The CDR3 DNA sequence: TGTGCCTGGAGTGTGGGGATTCGAGCTTTCTTT. It specifies CAWSVGIRAFF.

The sample holds many counts of this clonotype. The chain is built from TRBV7-2 and TRBJ1-1; D is possibly TRBD1 (5 bases). This CDR3 has 14 amino acids. V lost 5 bases, J lost 3 bases, and 13 bases lay in between. CDR1 is SGHTA and CDR2 is FQGNSA in the germline V gene. The CDR3 bases are TGTGCCAGCAGCCCCCCCGGGGCCCACACTGAAGCTTTCTTT. Translating gives CASSPPGAHTEAFF.

The sample holds many counts of this clonotype. The V gene is TRBV6-5, the J gene TRBJ2-7; 9 bases match TRBD1. J lost 6 bases, V lost 0 bases, and 6 bases had no gene match. The CDR3 length is 15 residues. Germline V gene sequence: CDR1 MNHEY, CDR2 SVGAGI. CDR3 bases: TGTGCCAGCAGTTACTCGAGGACAGGGGTTATCGAGCAGTACTTC. It encodes CASSYSRTGVIEQYF.

The chain couples TRBV18 to TRBJ1-2, with a weak D call TRBD1 (6 bases). V dropped 4 bases and J dropped 5 bases, with 11 bases sitting between them. Germline CDR1 and CDR2: KGHSH and LQKENI. The CDR3 is made up of 13 amino acids. CDR3 region: CASSQDSQYGYTF. The CDR3 nucleotides read TGTGCCAGCTCACAGGACAGCCAGTATGGCTACACCTTC.

This clonotype was seen at least ten times. The chain joins TRBV4-2 to TRBJ1-1; D remains ambiguous. This CDR3 has 16 amino acids. Germline CDR1 reads LGHNA; CDR2 reads YNFKEQ. Trimming left V 0 bases short and J 1 base short, with 12 bases between. For the CDR3, the DNA is TGTGCCAGCAGCCAAGAGGGAGGGTCTTCGAACACTGAAGCTTTCTTT. Its protein is CASSQEGGSSNTEAFF.

This clonotype has at least ten counts. The rearrangement joins TRBV12-3 or TRBV12-4 to TRBJ2-1; no clear D. The CDR3 contains 15 residues. V lost 6 bases and J lost 0, with 12 bases in between. As DNA, the CDR3 is TGTGCCAGCAGCCCAGACTTCAGCTCCTACAATGAGCAGTTCTTC. Translating it yields CASSPDFSSYNEQFF.

The J gene is TRBJ2-5, the V gene TRBV7-3, with a tentative D call TRBD1 (5 bases). Trimming left V 3 bases short and J 2 bases short, with 7 bases between. The V gene's germline CDR1 is SGHTA and CDR2 FQGTGA. The CDR3 sequence is 13 residues long. The CDR3 sequence: CASSFGHQETQYF. The CDR3 DNA sequence: TGTGCCAGCAGCTTCGGACATCAAGAGACCCAGTACTTC. The complete variable domain, with remaining parts taken from reference TRBV7-3 and TRBJ2-5, reads GAGVSQTPSNKVTEKGKYVELRCDPISGHTALYWYRQSLGQGPEFLIYFQGTGAADDSGLPNDRFFAVRPEGSVSTLKIQRTERGDSAVYLCASSFGHQETQYFGPGTRLLVL.

This clonotype was seen at least ten times. The chain uses TRBV4-2 and TRBJ2-7; D unclear. The CDR3 extends over 13 amino acids. Germline-derived CDR1 and CDR2 are LGHNA and YNFKEQ. V lost 4 bases to trimming and J lost 2 bases, with 9 bases between them. The CDR3 loop reads CASSLYNPYEQYF. The CDR3 coding sequence is TGTGCCAGCAGCCTTTATAACCCCTACGAGCAGTACTTC.

The table lists this clonotype with many counts. The rearrangement joins TRBV20-1 to TRBJ2-1; 7 nucleotides agree with TRBD2. The CDR3 extends over 14 amino acids. With V trimmed by 6 bases and J by 3 bases, 8 bases remained unmatched. Germline CDR1 and CDR2: DFQATT and SNEGSKA (reference sequence). CDR3 bases: TGCAGTGCCCTCCGACGGGGGGTCTACAATGAGCAGTTCTTC. Amino acid sequence: CSALRRGVYNEQFF.

In this sample, this clonotype turned up once. This chain connects TRBV7-9 to TRBJ2-7; 11 nucleotides align to TRBD1. The CDR3 has 14 residues. The germline V gene has CDR1 SEHNR and CDR2 FQNEAQ (reference sequence). V lost 4 bases, J lost 7 bases, and 6 bases stayed unmatched. The CDR3 coding sequence is TGTGCCAGCAGCTCAGGACAGGGGGCAGTTGAGCAGTACTTC. Translation gives CASSSGQGAVEQYF.

This clonotype has ten or more counts. This chain connects TRBV15 to TRBJ2-7; D is unclear. V was shortened by 0 bases and J by 2 bases, with 14 bases between the two germline ends. Germline V gene data show CDR1 as LNHNV and CDR2 as YYDKDF (reference sequence). CDR3 length equals 16 residues. The CDR3 coding sequence is TGTGCCACCAGCAGAGATCGAAAGGAACTTACCTACGAGCAGTACTTC. Its protein product is CATSRDRKELTYEQYF.

This clonotype occurred many times. The genes are TRBV2 and TRBJ2-1; a possible D gene is TRBD1 (5 bases). The V gene lost 3 bases and the J gene lost 8 bases, with 8 bases spanning the gap. The length of the CDR3 is 12 residues. Germline V gene data show CDR1 as SNHLY and CDR2 as FYNNEI. The CDR3 protein is CASSDRVYEQFF. The CDR3 nucleotides are TGTGCCAGCAGTGACAGGGTCTATGAGCAGTTCTTC.